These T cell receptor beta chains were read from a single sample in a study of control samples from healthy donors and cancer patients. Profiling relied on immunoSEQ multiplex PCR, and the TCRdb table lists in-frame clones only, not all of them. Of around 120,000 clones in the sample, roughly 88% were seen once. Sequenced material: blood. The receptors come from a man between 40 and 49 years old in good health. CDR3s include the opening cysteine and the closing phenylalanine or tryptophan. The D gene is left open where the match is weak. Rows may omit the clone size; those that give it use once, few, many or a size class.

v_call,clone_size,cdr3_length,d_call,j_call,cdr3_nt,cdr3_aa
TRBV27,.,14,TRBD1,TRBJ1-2,TGTGCCAGCAGTCCTTGGCGGCAGGGGGGGGGCTACACCTTC,CASSPWRQGGGYTF
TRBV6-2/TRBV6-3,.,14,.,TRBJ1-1,TGTGCCAGCAGTTACTCGGCCCCGAGAACTGAAGCTTTCTTT,CASSYSAPRTEAFF
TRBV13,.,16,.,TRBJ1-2,TGTGCCAGCAGCTTAAGCCCCTCCCAGCCGATATATGGCTACACCTTC,CASSLSPSQPIYGYTF
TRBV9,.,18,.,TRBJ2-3,TGTGCCAGCAGCCCGACTACGCGGACTTATTCTAGCACAGATACGCAGTATTTT,CASSPTTRTYSSTDTQYF
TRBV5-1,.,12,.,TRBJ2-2,TGCGCCAGCAGAGAACAGACCGGGGAGCTGTTTTTT,CASREQTGELFF
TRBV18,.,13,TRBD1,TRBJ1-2,TGTGCCAGCTCACCAGACAGGGAGCGAGGCTACACCTTC,CASSPDRERGYTF
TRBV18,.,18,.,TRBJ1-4,TGTGCCAGCTCACCCCTCCCGGGACATAAGCCAACTAATGAAAAACTGTTTTTT,CASSPLPGHKPTNEKLFF
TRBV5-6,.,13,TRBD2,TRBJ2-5,TGTGCCAGCACCCCGGGGGGGGCCGAGACCCAGTACTTC,CASTPGGAETQYF
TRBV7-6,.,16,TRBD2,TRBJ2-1,TGTGCCAGCAGCTTATGGACTAGCGGAACCTACAATGAGCAGTTCTTC,CASSLWTSGTYNEQFF
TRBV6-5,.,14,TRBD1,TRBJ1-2,TGTGCCAGCAGTTCGACAGGGTATGCCTATGGCTACACCTTC,CASSSTGYAYGYTF
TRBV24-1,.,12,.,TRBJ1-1,TGTGCCACCAGACGGGGAAACACTGAAGCTTTCTTT,CATRRGNTEAFF
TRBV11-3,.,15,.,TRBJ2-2,TGTGCCAGCAGCTTAAGTGGGGCGAACACCGGGGAGCTGTTTTTT,CASSLSGANTGELFF
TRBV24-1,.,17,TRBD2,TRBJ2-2,TGTGCCACCAGTGATCTTAGCGGGGGGGCCGTCACCGGGGAGCTGTTTTTT,CATSDLSGGAVTGELFF
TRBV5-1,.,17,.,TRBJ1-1,TGCGCCAGCAGCTTGCCGGGAGCAAGGGGGATGAACACTGAAGCTTTCTTT,CASSLPGARGMNTEAFF
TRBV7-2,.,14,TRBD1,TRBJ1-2,TGTGCCAGCAGACCGACAGGGGCTAACTATGGCTACACCTTC,CASRPTGANYGYTF
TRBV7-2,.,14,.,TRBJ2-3,TGTGCCAGCAGCTTAGACTTATCCACAGATACGCAGTATTTT,CASSLDLSTDTQYF
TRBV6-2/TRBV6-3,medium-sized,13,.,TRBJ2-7,TGTGCCAGCAGTTCACAGGCCTACTACGAGCAGTACTTC,CASSSQAYYEQYF
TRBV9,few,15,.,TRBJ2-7,TGTGCCAGCAGCGTAGGGCTGTCATCGTCAGGGGAGCAGTACTTC,CASSVGLSSSGEQYF
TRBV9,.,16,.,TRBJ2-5,TGTGCCAGCAGCCCAGAGGAGGGGGGGCCGGTCGAGACCCAGTACTTC,CASSPEEGGPVETQYF
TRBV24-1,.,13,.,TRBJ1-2,TGTGCCACCGCCGGCAGAAATAACTATGGCTACACCTTC,CATAGRNNYGYTF